Listed here are 19 T cell receptor beta chains from one sample, sequenced in a study of cytomegalovirus exposure and HLA in healthy donors (dated by TCRdb to the late 2010s). The library was made by the immunoSEQ multiplex PCR assay. For the multiplex PCR, a mixture combining 60 forward primers for TCR Vbeta segments and 13 reverse primers for TCR Jbeta segments was used. TCRdb re-hosts the immuneACCESS table, in-frame sequences only. Its copies lack some clones; in the studies checked, an unresolved V gene accounts for under half of them, and the cause for the rest is not known. For this sample there are approximately 82,000 clones; about three fifths appear just once. The ten largest clones capture 5.5% of the sample. Input material: PBMCs. Receptor source: a woman younger than 45 in good health and CMV-seropositive.

This clone was counted a few times. V gene TRBV5-1 combines with J gene TRBJ2-7, with D perhaps TRBD2 (6 bases). Trimming took 3 bases from V and 4 from J, leaving 20 bases between them. The CDR3 covers 16 residues. The germline V gene encodes CDR1 SGHRS and CDR2 YFSETQ. DNA for the CDR3: TGCGCCAGCAGCTATCTGGGCGGGACGGATTCTTACGAGCAGTACTTC. Its protein product is CASSYLGGTDSYEQYF.

This sequence joins TRBV5-6 and TRBJ2-5, with D maybe TRBD2 (6 bases). Germline values: CDR1 SGHDT, CDR2 YYEEEE. This CDR3 contains 15 residues. The V end was cut by 4 bases, the J end by 5 bases, with 18 bases between. The CDR3 region has the DNA TGTGCCAGCAGCAAGGGGACTCACCCTGGGGAGACCCAGTACTTC. The encoded protein is CASSKGTHPGETQYF.

V usage is TRBV30 and J usage is TRBJ2-1; possibly TRBD2 for D (5 bases). Trimming removed 1 base from V and 14 bases from J, with 12 bases in between. Germline CDR1 and CDR2: GTSNPN and SVGIG (reference sequence). The CDR3 extends over 11 amino acids. The CDR3, as DNA: TGTGCCTGGAGTGGGCAGGCCGGGGAGTTCTTC. Protein: CAWSGQAGEFF. Combining the CDR3 with reference TRBV30 and TRBJ2-1 gives the whole variable domain SQTIHQWPATLVQPVGSPLSLECTVEGTSNPNLYWYRQAAGRGLQLLFYSVGIGQISSEVPQNLSASRPQDRQFILSSKKLLLSDSGFYLCAWSGQAGEFFGPGTRLTVL.

This clone showed up just once. V is TRBV19 and J is TRBJ1-2, with TRBD1 as a possible D gene (5 bases). The ends were cut back, 11 bases at V and 3 bases at J, with 19 bases in the middle. The CDR3 runs 14 residues. The germline V gene has CDR1 LNHDA and CDR2 SQIVND (reference sequence). The CDR3: CASQGAHPDYGYTF. CDR3 nucleotide sequence: TGTGCCTCCCAAGGGGCTCACCCCGACTATGGCTACACCTTC.

The V and J genes are TRBV1 and TRBJ2-1; the table's D call, TRBD2, has no DNA check behind it. TRBV1 is a known pseudogene. This CDR3 region has 13 residues. This chain's CDR3 is CTSSPTSYNEQFF. CDR3 DNA: TGCACCAGCAGCCCGACTAGCTACAATGAGCAGTTCTTC.

In its sample, this clone was seen a few times. This chain joins TRBV18 and TRBJ1-5; 8 positions match TRBD1. This CDR3 is 15 amino acids long. Germline loops: CDR1 KGHSH, CDR2 LQKENI. With 3 bases clipped from V and 5 bases from J, the junction kept 6 bases outside the gene matches. The CDR3 DNA reads as TGTGCCAGCTCACCGCGTCAGGGGGCGGATCAGCCCCAGCATTTT. Its translation: CASSPRQGADQPQHF.

The chain carries TRBV28 and TRBJ2-7, with 13 bases aligning to TRBD2. The CDR3 runs to 15 residues. Looked up from germline, CDR1 is MDHEN and CDR2 is SYDVKM. V dropped 4 bases and J dropped 7; count of bases not matched to a gene: 7. This chain's CDR3 is CASSSTGLAGFEQYF. The DNA for the CDR3 is TGTGCCAGCAGTTCTACGGGACTAGCGGGGTTTGAGCAGTACTTC.

V gene TRBV9 combines with J gene TRBJ1-2; 10 bases align to TRBD1. Germline CDR1 reads SGDLS; CDR2 reads YYNGEE. This CDR3 contains 12 residues. Trimming cost V 5 bases and J 6 bases; bases outside gene matches: 1. The DNA of the CDR3 is TGTGCCAGCAGGGACAGGGGGGATGGCTACACCTTC. Protein product: CASRDRGDGYTF.

The rearrangement links TRBV27 to TRBJ2-7; TRBD1 matches at 8 bases. CDR1 is MNHEY, CDR2 SMNVEV, per germline (reference sequence). This CDR3 contains 13 residues. V was clipped by 3 bases and J by 5 bases; unmatched bases: 3. The CDR3 nucleotides are TGTGCCAGCAGTTTCAGGGGGCTAAACGAGCAGTACTTC. This sequence encodes CASSFRGLNEQYF.

The chain has TRBV30 and TRBJ1-5, with 7 bases fitting TRBD1. The germline CDR1 and CDR2 sequences are GTSNPN and SVGIG (reference sequence). The CDR3 runs 14 residues. The junction had 8 bases not matched to a gene; V was cut back by 7 bases and J by 2 bases. The CDR3 sequence: CALTGALGNQPQHF. Here the CDR3 DNA reads TGTGCCTTAACAGGGGCACTGGGCAATCAGCCCCAGCATTTT.

The rearrangement uses TRBV25-1 and TRBJ2-7; TRBD1 agrees at 8 bases. Germline V gene sequence: CDR1 MGHDK, CDR2 SYGVNS. Trimming removed 1 base from V and 2 bases from J; junction bases left unmatched: 4. The CDR3 is 15 amino acids. The CDR3 nucleotides are TGTGCCAGCAGTGAATTGGAGACAGGGGCCTACGAGCAGTACTTC. Its translation is CASSELETGAYEQYF.

The table lists this clone with a few counts. The V call is TRBV27, the J call TRBJ1-6, with TRBD1 matching over 8 bases. Germline V gives CDR1 MNHEY, CDR2 SMNVEV (reference sequence). CDR3 size: 14 residues. The V gene end was trimmed by 3 bases and the J gene end by 9 bases; junction bases not matched to a gene: 4. CDR3 region: CASSFQGARSPLHF. In nucleotides, the CDR3 is TGTGCCAGCAGTTTTCAGGGGGCGCGTTCACCCCTCCACTTT.

This clone was counted only a few times. The J gene is TRBJ1-4, the V gene TRBV6-5, with 8 bases fitting TRBD1. The CDR3 totals 13 residues. Trimming cost V 10 bases and J 7 bases; bases outside gene matches: 8. The germline V gene encodes CDR1 MNHEY and CDR2 SVGAGI. Here the CDR3 DNA reads TGTGCCACCGGTGACAGGGGAGTTGAAAAACTGTTTTTT. It specifies CATGDRGVEKLFF.

The CDR3 DNA sequence: TGTGCCAGTAAGGGGCAATTCTCTGGGGCCAACGTCCTGACTTTC. This translates into CASKGQFSGANVLTF. The rearrangement uses TRBV19 and TRBJ2-6; a weak D match, TRBD1 (5 bases). Germline V gives CDR1 LNHDA, CDR2 SQIVND (reference sequence). CDR3 size: 15 residues. V lost 7 bases, J lost 0 bases, and 10 bases lay in between.

The rearrangement uses TRBV6-1 and TRBJ2-4; 7 nucleotides align to TRBD2. V was clipped by 5 bases and J by 1 base; unmatched bases: 2. CDR3 length: 14 amino acids. CDR1 is MNHNS and CDR2 is SASEGT in the germline V gene. CDR3 in amino acids: CASSSGGAKNIQYF. Written as DNA, the CDR3 is TGTGCCAGCAGTTCGGGAGGTGCCAAAAACATTCAGTACTTC.

This clone was detected only once. V gene TRBV4-3 combines with J gene TRBJ2-1, with a tentative D call TRBD1 (6 bases). The CDR3 runs 13 residues. V shed 0 bases and J shed 10 bases, with 10 bases lying between them. Germline CDR1 is LGHNA and CDR2 is YSLEER. DNA of the CDR3: TGCGCCAGCAGCCAAGAACAGGGTTGGGAGCAGTTCTTC. Protein sequence: CASSQEQGWEQFF.

The genes are TRBV10-2 and TRBJ1-1; no reliable D call. CDR3 size: 16 residues. CDR1 is WSHSY and CDR2 is SAAADI in the germline V gene. The V end lost 3 bases, the J end lost 7 bases, and 21 bases lay between the germline ends. CDR3 region: CASSDPAGGLKGEAFF. The CDR3 nucleotides are TGCGCCAGCAGTGACCCTGCTGGAGGGCTAAAGGGTGAAGCTTTCTTT.

This chain links TRBV6-1 with TRBJ2-2; D gene uncertain. V lost 1 base, J lost 1 base, and 4 bases lay in between. The germline V gene encodes CDR1 MNHNS and CDR2 SASEGT. This CDR3 comprises 14 residues. The CDR3 nucleotides are TGTGCCAGCAGTGAAGTTAGGAACACCGGGGAGCTGTTTTTT. Amino acids: CASSEVRNTGELFF.

This clone was observed once. One end of the junction varies from germline; a read error may be responsible. This chain uses TRBV9 with TRBJ2-6, with D perhaps matching TRBD1 (5 bases). The CDR3 extends over 16 amino acids. The germline V gene has CDR1 SGDLS and CDR2 YYNGEE. This chain's CDR3 is CASSVDPKSGANVLTF. Here the CDR3 DNA reads TGTGCCAGCAGCGTAGACCCAAAATCTGGGGCCAACGTCCTGACCTTC.